A single sample is the source of the 5 T cell receptor beta chains below, sequenced in a study of blood T cell repertoires in COVID-19. The repertoire was sequenced with immunoSEQ multiplex PCR; TCRdb's copy has only in-frame clones and lacks some. The data contain approximately 290,000 clones, about 89% of them seen just once; the ten biggest clones take up about an eighth. Sequencing was performed on peripheral blood. Every receptor here comes from a woman in her sixties with acute or convalescent COVID-19.

The rearrangement joins TRBV30 to TRBJ1-6; D not resolved. The CDR3 has 13 residues. CDR1 is GTSNPN, CDR2 SVGIG, per germline (reference sequence). Trimming took 7 bases from V and 2 from J, leaving 9 bases between them. CDR3 sequence (DNA): TGTGCCTCTCTGCGGGCCTATAATTCACCCCTCCACTTT. Translation: CASLRAYNSPLHF.

The V and J genes are TRBV7-6 and TRBJ2-5; 11 positions agree with TRBD1. Looked up from germline, CDR1 is SGHVS and CDR2 is FNYEAQ. V dropped 5 bases and J dropped 5; count of bases not matched to a gene: 10. CDR3 length: 16 amino acids. CDR3 in DNA: TGTGCCAGCAGCCCCAGGGGGACAGGGGGGTTTGAGACCCAGTACTTC. Protein product: CASSPRGTGGFETQYF.

This chain connects TRBV3-1 (or the pseudogene TRBV3-2) to TRBJ2-7, with 7 bases matching TRBD1. The CDR3 covers 14 residues. Germline loops: CDR1 LGHDT, CDR2 YNNKEL (reference sequence). After removal of 0 bases from V and 4 bases from J, the junction contained 3 bases not matched to a gene. CDR3 sequence: CASSQDTGAYEQYF. The CDR3 DNA follows: TGTGCCAGCAGCCAAGATACAGGGGCATACGAGCAGTACTTC.

This clone is a singleton in its sample. This chain connects TRBV28 to TRBJ1-2; D may be TRBD1 (5 bases). The V gene lost 6 bases and the J gene lost 8 bases, with 16 bases spanning the gap. The germline CDR1 and CDR2 sequences are MDHEN and SYDVKM. The length of the CDR3 is 13 residues. CDR3 sequence: CASRMRPKGGYTF. CDR3 nucleotide sequence: TGTGCCAGCAGGATGAGACCTAAGGGGGGCTACACCTTC.

The rearrangement joins TRBV28 to TRBJ1-2; 7 bases align to TRBD1. The V and J ends lost 6 bases and 4 bases, in that order; junction bases with no gene match: 8. CDR1 is MDHEN and CDR2 is SYDVKM in the germline V gene. The CDR3 contains 14 residues. Here the CDR3 DNA reads TGTGCCAGCAGGTATACAGGGGCATCCTATGGCTACACCTTC. This sequence encodes CASRYTGASYGYTF.